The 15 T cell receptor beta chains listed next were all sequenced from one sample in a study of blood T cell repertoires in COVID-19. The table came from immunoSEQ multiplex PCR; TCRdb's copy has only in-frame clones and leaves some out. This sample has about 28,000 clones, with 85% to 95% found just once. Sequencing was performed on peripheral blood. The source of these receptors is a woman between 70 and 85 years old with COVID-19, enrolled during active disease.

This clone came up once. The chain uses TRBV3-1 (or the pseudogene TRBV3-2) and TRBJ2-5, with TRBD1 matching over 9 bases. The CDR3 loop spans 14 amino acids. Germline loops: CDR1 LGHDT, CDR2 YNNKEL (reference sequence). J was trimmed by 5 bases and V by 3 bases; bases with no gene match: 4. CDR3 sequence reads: CASSHADRGETQYF. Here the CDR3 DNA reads TGTGCCAGCAGCCACGCCGACAGGGGGGAGACCCAGTACTTC.

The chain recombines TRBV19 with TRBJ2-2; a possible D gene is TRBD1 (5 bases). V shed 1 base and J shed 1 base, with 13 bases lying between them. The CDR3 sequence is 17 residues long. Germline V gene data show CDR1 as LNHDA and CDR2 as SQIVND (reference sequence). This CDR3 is CASSIARKGKNTGELFF. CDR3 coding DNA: TGTGCCAGTAGTATAGCTCGCAAGGGGAAGAACACCGGGGAGCTGTTTTTT.

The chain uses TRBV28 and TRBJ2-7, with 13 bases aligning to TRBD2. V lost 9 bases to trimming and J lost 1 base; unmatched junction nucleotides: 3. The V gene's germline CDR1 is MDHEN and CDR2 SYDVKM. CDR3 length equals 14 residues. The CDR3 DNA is TGTGCCAGTTCGGGACTAGCGGGATCCTACGAGCAGTACTTC. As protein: CASSGLAGSYEQYF.

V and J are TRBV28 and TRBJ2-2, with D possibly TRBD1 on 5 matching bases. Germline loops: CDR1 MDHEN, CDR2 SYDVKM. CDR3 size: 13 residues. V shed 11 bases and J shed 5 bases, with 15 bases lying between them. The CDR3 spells CAGFDSTTGELFF. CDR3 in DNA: TGTGCCGGATTCGACAGTACTACCGGGGAGCTGTTTTTT.

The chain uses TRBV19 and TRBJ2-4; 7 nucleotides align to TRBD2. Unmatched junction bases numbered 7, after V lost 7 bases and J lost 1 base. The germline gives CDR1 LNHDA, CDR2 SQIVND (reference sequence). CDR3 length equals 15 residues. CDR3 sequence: CASTIGGGAKNIQYF. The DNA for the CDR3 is TGTGCCAGTACTATCGGGGGAGGGGCCAAAAACATTCAGTACTTC.

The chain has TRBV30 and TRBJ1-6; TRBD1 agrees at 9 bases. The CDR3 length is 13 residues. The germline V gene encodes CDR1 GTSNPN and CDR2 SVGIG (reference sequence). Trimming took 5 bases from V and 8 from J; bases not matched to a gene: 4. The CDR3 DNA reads TGTGCCTGGCGGGGACAGGGCGATTCACCCCTCCACTTT. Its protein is CAWRGQGDSPLHF.

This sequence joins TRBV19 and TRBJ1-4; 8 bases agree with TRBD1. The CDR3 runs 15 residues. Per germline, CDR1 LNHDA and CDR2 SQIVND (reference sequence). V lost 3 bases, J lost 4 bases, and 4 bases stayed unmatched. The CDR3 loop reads CASSIDRGGNEKLFF. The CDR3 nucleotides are TGTGCCAGTAGTATTGACAGGGGAGGTAATGAAAAACTGTTTTTT.

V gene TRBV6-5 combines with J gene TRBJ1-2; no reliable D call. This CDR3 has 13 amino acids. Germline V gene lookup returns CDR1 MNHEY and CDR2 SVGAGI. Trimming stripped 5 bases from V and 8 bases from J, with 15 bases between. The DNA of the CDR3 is TGTGCCAGCAGTCCCTCTCGGGGTTTGGGCTACACCTTC. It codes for CASSPSRGLGYTF.

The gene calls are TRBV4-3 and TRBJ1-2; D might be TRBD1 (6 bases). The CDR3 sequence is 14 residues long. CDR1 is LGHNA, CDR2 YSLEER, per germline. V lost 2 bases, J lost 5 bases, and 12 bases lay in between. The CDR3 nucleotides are TGCGCCAGCAGCCAACTGCCAGGGGATTATGGCTACACCTTC. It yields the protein CASSQLPGDYGYTF.

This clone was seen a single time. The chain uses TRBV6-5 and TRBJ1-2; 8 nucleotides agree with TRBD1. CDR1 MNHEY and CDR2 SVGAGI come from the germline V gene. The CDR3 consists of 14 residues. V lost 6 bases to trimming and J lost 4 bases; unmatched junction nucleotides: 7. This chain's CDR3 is CASRTSGQGYGYTF. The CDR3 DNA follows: TGTGCCAGCAGAACATCAGGACAGGGCTATGGCTACACCTTC.

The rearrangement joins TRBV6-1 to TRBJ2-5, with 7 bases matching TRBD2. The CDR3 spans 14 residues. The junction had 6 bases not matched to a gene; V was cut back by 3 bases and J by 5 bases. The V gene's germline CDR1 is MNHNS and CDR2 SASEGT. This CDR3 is CASSDGGFGETQYF. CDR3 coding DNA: TGTGCCAGCAGTGACGGGGGGTTCGGGGAGACCCAGTACTTC.

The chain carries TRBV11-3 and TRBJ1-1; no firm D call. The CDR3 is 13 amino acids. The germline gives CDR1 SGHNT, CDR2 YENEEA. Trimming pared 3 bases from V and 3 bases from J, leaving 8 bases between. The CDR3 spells CASSFTKDTEAFF. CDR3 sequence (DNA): TGTGCCAGCAGCTTCACTAAGGACACTGAAGCTTTCTTT.

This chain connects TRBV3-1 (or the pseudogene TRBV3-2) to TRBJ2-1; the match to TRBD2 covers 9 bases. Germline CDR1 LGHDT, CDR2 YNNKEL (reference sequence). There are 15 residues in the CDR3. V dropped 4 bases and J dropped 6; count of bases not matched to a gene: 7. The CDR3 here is CASSPGTSWSNEQFF. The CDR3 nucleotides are TGTGCCAGCAGCCCCGGGACTAGCTGGTCCAATGAGCAGTTCTTC.

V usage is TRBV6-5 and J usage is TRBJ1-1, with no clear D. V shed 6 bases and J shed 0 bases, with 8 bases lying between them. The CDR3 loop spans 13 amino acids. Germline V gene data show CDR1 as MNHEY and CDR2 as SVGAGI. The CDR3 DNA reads TGTGCCAGCAGGCGGACTGTGAACACTGAAGCTTTCTTT. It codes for CASRRTVNTEAFF.

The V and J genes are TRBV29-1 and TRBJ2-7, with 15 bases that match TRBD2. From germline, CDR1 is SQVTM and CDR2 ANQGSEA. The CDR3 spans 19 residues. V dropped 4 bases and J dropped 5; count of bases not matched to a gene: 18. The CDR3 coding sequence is TGCAGCGTTGTAGGCTTTCCAGGACTAGCGGGAGGGTTTGACCACGAGCAGTACTTC. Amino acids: CSVVGFPGLAGGFDHEQYF.